This section outlines one TCR beta chain sequence together with its context. Its antigen remains undetermined. Qualities for individual bases were not recorded, and no much larger clone is one base off. From each donor, a single peripheral blood sample of about 116 mL on average was drawn into heparinised tubes. Using a panel that included CD45RO, CCR7, CD25, CD127, CD95 and CD27, naive, central memory, regulatory and stem cell-like memory CD4+ T cells were sorted on a BD FACSAria II. Every sorted population had a purity above 95%. PBMCs were isolated immediately by Lymphoprep density gradient centrifugation and stained directly without culture. Samples were stained and sorted in pairs, with one healthy donor and one patient per experiment, so that batch effects were minimized. V is reduced by 4 bases and J by 0 bases, leaving a spacing of 13 bases between them. CDR1 and CDR2 were assigned from the germline V gene as SGHTA and FQGNSA. The CDR3 sequence holds 15 residues, the cysteine and phenylalanine included. Only CDR3 DNA is held: 45 bases, read in frame from base 1.

The record originates from a study of beta chain features in type 1 diabetes (dated by TCRdb to 2016 to 2019). Some background on the complete study: Mean age, gender distribution, total cell number and subset yield were not different between patients and healthy donors. Naive and central memory subsets were obtained from all 28 donors, but regulatory and stem cell-like memory subsets were isolated from only 8 patients and roughly 8 healthy donors. A total of roughly 100 million sorted cells were examined across all samples, and the number of cells per subset was strongly correlated with RNA yield. The study compared TCRB repertoires of sorted circulating CD4+ T cell subsets between recently diagnosed type 1 diabetes patients and matched healthy donors.

The entire amount of isolated RNA was reverse transcribed using the High Capacity cDNA Reverse Transcription Kit, so the sequenced TCRB transcripts were expressed ones. Naive, central memory and regulatory T cell samples underwent deep immunoSEQ sequencing, averaging around 3.9 million total reads per sample. Sorted cells were lysed in RLT buffer, and RNA was extracted using DNase-treated RNeasy Micro or Mini kits according to cell number. To prevent cross-contamination, every cell subset was processed on its own, while patient and healthy donor samples were processed together. The immunoSEQ multiplex PCR was used to amplify TCRB sequences from cDNA, yielding 87-bp fragments that span the CDR3 region. The amplicons were sequenced using the Illumina HiSeq platform. From the authors' description of their analysis: Synthetic template baselines were used to correct PCR bias computationally, reads within Hamming distance 2 were collapsed, and singletons that could not be merged were discarded. Reads were aligned to IMGT to assign V, D and J genes, CDR3 length, and insertions or deletions at six rearrangement sites. Within each subset, clonotype counts were normalized to sorted cell number, after which true diversity and Gini coefficients were computed with the tcR R package. Repertoire sharing was quantified using the overlap coefficient calculated on TCRB nucleotide sequences. Out-of-frame TCRB sequences from naive cells were analyzed as a proxy for the pre-selection repertoire. In TCRdb, the immuneACCESS table is reduced to in-frame sequences with V and J assigned. These tables do not hold every clone; where another copy was compared, an unresolved V gene accounts for under half, and the others remain unexplained. V and J calls plus clone size are reproduced from that table; the DNA served to infer D and trimming. The sample yields fewer than 900,000 clones; under 20% were counted once. The biggest ten clones account for around 0.02% of the sample.

Broad study findings and their caveats: Type 1 diabetes patients showed a moderate but significant shortening of TCRB CDR3 length in all four CD4+ subsets. Fewer insertions and more nucleotide deletions at VDJ recombination sites were observed in patients with type 1 diabetes, implying thymic rearrangement abnormalities. Because cDNA rather than genomic DNA was sequenced, highly expressing activated cells could have been over-represented, although no difference in activation and CD3 levels was found between groups. The naive, central memory and regulatory TCRB repertoires appeared to resemble one another more closely among patients than among healthy donors. Shorter templates might be favored by PCR, yet because patient and control samples were amplified and corrected together, any such skew would affect both groups equally. Because small numbers of individuals were included in the HLA sub-analyses, any influence of HLA type on TCRB rearrangement was left unresolved.

Sequenced input: naive CD4+ T cells from blood. The sample's cell subset or site label, decoded: true naive CD4+ T cells. The rearrangement combines TRBV7-2 with TRBJ2-7; the best D guess is TRBD1, with 5 bases matching. The TCR originated in a young woman in good health. The DNA sequence is as follows: TGTGCCAGCAGCTACCCCTCAACAGGCTCCTACGAGCAGTACTTC. Its coded protein is CASSYPSTGSYEQYF.